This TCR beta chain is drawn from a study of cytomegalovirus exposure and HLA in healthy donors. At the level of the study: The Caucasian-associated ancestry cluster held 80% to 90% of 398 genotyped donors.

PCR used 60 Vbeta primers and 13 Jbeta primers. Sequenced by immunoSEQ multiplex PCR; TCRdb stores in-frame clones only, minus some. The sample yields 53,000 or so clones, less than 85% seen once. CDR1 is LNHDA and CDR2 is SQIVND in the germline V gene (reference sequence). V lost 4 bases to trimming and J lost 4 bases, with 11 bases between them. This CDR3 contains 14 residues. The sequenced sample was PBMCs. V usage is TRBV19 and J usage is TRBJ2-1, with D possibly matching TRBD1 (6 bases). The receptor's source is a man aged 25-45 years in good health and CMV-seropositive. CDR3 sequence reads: CASSTPDSYNEQFF. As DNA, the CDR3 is TGTGCCAGTAGTACCCCGGACAGTTACAATGAGCAGTTCTTC.